Here is one T cell receptor (beta chain) with its context. Antigen unknown. This entry belongs to a study of T cell responses to AZD1222 COVID-19 vaccine. Produced via immunoSEQ multiplex PCR; TCRdb's table is partial and in-frame only. The sample has roughly 120,000 clones, 65% to 85% seen once. Germline lookup yields CDR1 SQVTM and CDR2 ANQGSEA. V shed 5 bases and J shed 10 bases, with 15 bases lying between them. The CDR3 runs 12 residues. Study-wide findings and caveats: There were mostly white British donors and more females than males, and clonal diversity was possibly underestimated.

This chain links TRBV29-1 with TRBJ2-1; tentatively, D is TRBD2 (6 bases). The clonotype comes from an adult in good health. Sample: peripheral blood, taken on day 0 of AZD1222 vaccination. CDR3 residues: CSVHQRVEEQFF. Here the CDR3 DNA reads TGCAGCGTTCATCAGCGGGTGGAAGAGCAGTTCTTC.